This record covers a single T cell receptor beta chain. Only in-frame clones appear in the TCRdb table, and some are missing; sequencing was by immunoSEQ multiplex PCR. The sample comprises 250,000 to 350,000 clones, 75% to 90% of which are singletons, and around 0.8% rests with the top ten. This sample was taken from a study of blood T cell repertoires in COVID-19. Across the whole study: Acute and convalescent COVID-19 samples came from the United States, Italy and Spain. From T cells, B-cell-depleted T cells, or PBMCs came the material, which was cDNA or gDNA.

Deletions cut 4 bases from V and 7 bases from J, with 14 bases between. Germline lookup yields CDR1 ENHRY and CDR2 SYGVKD. This CDR3 contains 15 residues. Input material: peripheral blood. This chain connects TRBV10-3 to TRBJ1-6, with D perhaps TRBD1 (6 bases). The receptor's source is a man younger than 45 with acute or convalescent COVID-19. The CDR3 region is CAISGTGMRNSPLHF. The CDR3 DNA is TGTGCCATCAGTGGAACAGGGATGCGGAATTCACCCCTCCACTTT.